The sequence of this TCR beta chain was determined in a study of blood T cell repertoires in COVID-19. Study overall: The analysed material was cDNA or gDNA that came from T cells, B-cell-depleted T cells, or PBMCs.

V was clipped by 1 base and J by 6 bases; unmatched bases: 8. Germline CDR1 is SQVTM and CDR2 is ANQGSEA. This CDR3 has 15 amino acids. In the authors' workflow: Reference gene primer amplification yielded estimated nucleated cell counts. Only in-frame clones appear in the TCRdb table, and some are missing; sequencing was by immunoSEQ multiplex PCR. For V, J and clone size, that table is used; D and trimming come from the DNA. The sample carries some 270,000 clones, over 75% recorded once. Recruits, aged roughly 18 to 90 years, lived in around 24 US areas. Sequencing input: PBMCs or T cells enriched from blood (not recorded which). This receptor was taken from a woman in her 30s who had recovered from COVID-19. J is TRBJ2-2 and V is TRBV29-1; 7 bases line up with TRBD2. In DNA, the CDR3 is TGCAGCGTTGAAGGGGGAGGGCTAGTGCCCGGGGAGCTGTTTTTT. As protein: CSVEGGGLVPGELFF.